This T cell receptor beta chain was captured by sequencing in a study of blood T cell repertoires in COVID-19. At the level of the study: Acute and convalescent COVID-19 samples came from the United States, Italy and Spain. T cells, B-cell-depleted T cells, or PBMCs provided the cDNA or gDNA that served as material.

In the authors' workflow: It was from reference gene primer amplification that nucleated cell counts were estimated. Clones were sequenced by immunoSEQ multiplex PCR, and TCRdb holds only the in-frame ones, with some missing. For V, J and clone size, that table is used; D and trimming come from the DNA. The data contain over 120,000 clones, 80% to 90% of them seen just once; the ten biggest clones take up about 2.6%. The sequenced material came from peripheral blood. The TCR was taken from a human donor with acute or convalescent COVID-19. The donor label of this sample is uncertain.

In DNA, the CDR3 is TGTGCCAGCAGCTTCGGGACATCATACAATGAGCAGTTCTTC. Protein product: CASSFGTSYNEQFF. The chain joins TRBV7-9 to TRBJ2-1; D possibly corresponds to TRBD1 (6 bases). Deletions cut 3 bases from V and 4 bases from J, with 10 bases between. The CDR3 extends over 14 amino acids. Germline V gives CDR1 SEHNR, CDR2 FQNEAQ (reference sequence).